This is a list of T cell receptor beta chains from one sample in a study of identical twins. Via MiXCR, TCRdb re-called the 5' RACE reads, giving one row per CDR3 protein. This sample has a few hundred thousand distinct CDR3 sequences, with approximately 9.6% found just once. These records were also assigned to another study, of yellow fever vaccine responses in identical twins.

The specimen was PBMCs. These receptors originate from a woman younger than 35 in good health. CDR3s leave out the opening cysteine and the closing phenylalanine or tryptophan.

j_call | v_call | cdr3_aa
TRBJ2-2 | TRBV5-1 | ASSFTPDRPNTGELF
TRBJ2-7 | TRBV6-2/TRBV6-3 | ASSLSDRVEY
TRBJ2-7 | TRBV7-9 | ASSLPTAGETYEQY
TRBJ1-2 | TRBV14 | ASSQDLRGHYGYT
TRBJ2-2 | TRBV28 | ASRAWTADTGELF
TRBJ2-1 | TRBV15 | ATSKAGDVNEQF
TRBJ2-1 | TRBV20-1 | SARDLALSYNEQF
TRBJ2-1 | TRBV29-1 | SVARGGNEQF
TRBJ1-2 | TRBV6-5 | ASSYSTINYGYT
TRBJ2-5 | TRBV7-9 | ASGGQGQETQY
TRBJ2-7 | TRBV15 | ATSRLSSYEQY
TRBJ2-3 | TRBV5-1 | ASSPGLAPDTDTQY
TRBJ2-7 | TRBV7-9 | ASSSTVSSYEQY
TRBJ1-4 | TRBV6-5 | ASSSLASGTNEKLF
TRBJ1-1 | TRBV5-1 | ASSSIWGGLDTEAF
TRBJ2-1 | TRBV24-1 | ATSDLRRSGSPNEQF
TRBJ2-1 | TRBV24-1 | ATSILWGAVNEQF
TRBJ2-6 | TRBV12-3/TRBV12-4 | ASYNRGPISGANVLT
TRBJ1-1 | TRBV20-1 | SAEQGVTEAF
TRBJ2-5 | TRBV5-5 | ASSLPRDKQETQY
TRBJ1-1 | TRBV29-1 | SVERPGARNTEAF
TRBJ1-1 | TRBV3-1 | ASSQGMGSDTEAF
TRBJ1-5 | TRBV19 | ASSPGTAYSNQPQH
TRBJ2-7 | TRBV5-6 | ASSQSGQERSPYYEQY
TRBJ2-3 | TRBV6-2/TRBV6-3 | ASTLRDTDTQY
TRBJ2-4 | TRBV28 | ASSQGQGRFGGKNIQY
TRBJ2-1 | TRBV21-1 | ASICPSGREGAYNEQF
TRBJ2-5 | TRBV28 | ASSPVWRERETQY
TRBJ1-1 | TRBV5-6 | ASSLVGTPNTEAF
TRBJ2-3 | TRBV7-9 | ASSLASTGGLTDTQY
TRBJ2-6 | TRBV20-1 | SAMDRRSGANVLT
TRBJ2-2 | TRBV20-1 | SARDRNRELGDTGELF
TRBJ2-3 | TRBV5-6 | ASSLPPGLGGNTQY
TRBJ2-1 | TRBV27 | ASSLSGGGIHNEQF
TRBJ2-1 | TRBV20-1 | SARDWSGTSGTGMDYNEQF
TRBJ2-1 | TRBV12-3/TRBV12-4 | ASSPAPSNEQF
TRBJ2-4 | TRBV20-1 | SATREVAGRNIQY
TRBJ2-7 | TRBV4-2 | ASSEGTGPSYEQY
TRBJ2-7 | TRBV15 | ATSRDNLVGGLEQY
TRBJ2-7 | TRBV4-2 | ASSQGNTYEQY
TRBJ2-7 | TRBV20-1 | SAPTSGRFGYKQY
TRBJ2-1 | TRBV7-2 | ASSLRDRSYNEQF
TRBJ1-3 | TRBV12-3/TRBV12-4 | ARGGQRNTIY
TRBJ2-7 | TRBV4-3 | ASSQKLSGTGNYEQY
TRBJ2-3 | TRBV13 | ASSPGGAVTDTQY
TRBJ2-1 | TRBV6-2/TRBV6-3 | ASSYRESSYNEQF
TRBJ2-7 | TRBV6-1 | ASRRQEPYEQY